Listed here is a single TCR beta chain. This record comes from a study of control samples from healthy donors and cancer patients. Only in-frame clones appear in the TCRdb table, and some are missing; sequencing was by immunoSEQ multiplex PCR. The data show 130,000 or so clones, around nine tenths seen once. Germline CDR1 is SGHAT and CDR2 is FQDESV (reference sequence). Trimming removed 4 bases from V and 3 bases from J, with 7 bases in between. The CDR3 contains 12 residues. Material: blood. This receptor was identified in a man between 45 and 60 years old in good health. This chain joins TRBV11-1 and TRBJ2-7; a possible D gene is TRBD1 (5 bases). The DNA of the CDR3 is TGTGCCAGCAGCTCAGGGTTCTACGAGCAGTACTTC. Protein: CASSSGFYEQYF.